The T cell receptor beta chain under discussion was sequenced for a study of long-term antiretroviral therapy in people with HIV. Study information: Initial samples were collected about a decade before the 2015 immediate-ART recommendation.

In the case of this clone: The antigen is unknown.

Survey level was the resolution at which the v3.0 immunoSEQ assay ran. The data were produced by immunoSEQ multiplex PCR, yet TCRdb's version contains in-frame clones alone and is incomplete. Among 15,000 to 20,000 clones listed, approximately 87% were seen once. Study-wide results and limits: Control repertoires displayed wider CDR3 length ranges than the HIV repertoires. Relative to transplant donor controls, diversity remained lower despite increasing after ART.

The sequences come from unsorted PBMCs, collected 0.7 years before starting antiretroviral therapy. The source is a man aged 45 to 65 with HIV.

The CDR3 coding sequence is TGTGCCAGCAGCTTAGCGGGAGTTGAGACCCAGTACTTC. It specifies CASSLAGVETQYF. The chain carries TRBV7-9 and TRBJ2-5; perhaps TRBD2 as D (5 bases). This CDR3 region has 13 residues. V lost 0 bases, J lost 5 bases, and 7 bases lay in between. CDR1 SEHNR and CDR2 FQNEAQ come from the germline V gene (reference sequence). The whole variable domain, filled in from reference TRBV7-9 and TRBJ2-5, reads DTGVSQNPRHKITKRGQNVTFRCDPISEHNRLYWYRQTLGQGPEFLTYFQNEAQLEKSRLLSDRFSAERPKGSFSTLEIQRTEQGDSAMYLCASSLAGVETQYFGPGTRLLVL.